This TCR beta chain was obtained from a study of blood T cells in healthy people across ages. Through a sample-barcoded 5' primer and a J-beta primer mix, a second PCR was run for about 6 to 12 cycles. MiXCR, run by TCRdb on the 5' RACE reads, gives a single entry per CDR3 protein. The sample records 650,000 to 900,000 distinct CDR3 sequences, approximately 65% being singletons. Trimming took off 3 bases at V and 2 bases at J, with 10 bases between the two ends. Germline loops: CDR1 LGHNA, CDR2 YNFKEQ. CDR3 length equals 15 residues. This receptor was obtained from a man aged 25-45 years in good health. V gene TRBV4-2 combines with J gene TRBJ2-2; the D is unclear. The sample consisted of blood. CDR3 sequence reads: CASSQADLNTGELFF. The CDR3 nucleotides are TGTGCCAGCAGCCAGGCCGACCTAAACACCGGGGAGCTGTTTTTT.